One T cell receptor (beta chain) is described in this entry. Its antigen is unknown. This specimen belongs to a study of chemoradiotherapy in HPV16-positive cancers. Study-level results: The functional HPV-specific definition rests on just a couple of HPV16-positive patients. During treatment, candidate HPV-specific clones and E7-related motifs expanded in tumor.

The CDR3 consists of 16 residues. Germline V gene lookup returns CDR1 LNHDA and CDR2 SQIVND (reference sequence). With V trimmed by 4 bases and J by 7 bases, 12 bases remained unmatched. Assay: immunoSEQ multiplex PCR; the TCRdb copy retains only in-frame clones and omits some. The table lists some 10,000 clones, approximately 70% of them singletons, with roughly 13% in the top ten. The TCR originated in a human donor with HPV-associated anogenital cancer. Collection took place from a patient who underwent chemoradiotherapy. The rearrangement joins TRBV19 to TRBJ1-5; TRBD1 matches 8 bases. CDR3 in amino acids: CASSTRRTGRGQPQHF. The DNA for the CDR3 is TGTGCCAGTAGTACCCGCCGGACAGGGCGAGGACAGCCCCAGCATTTT.